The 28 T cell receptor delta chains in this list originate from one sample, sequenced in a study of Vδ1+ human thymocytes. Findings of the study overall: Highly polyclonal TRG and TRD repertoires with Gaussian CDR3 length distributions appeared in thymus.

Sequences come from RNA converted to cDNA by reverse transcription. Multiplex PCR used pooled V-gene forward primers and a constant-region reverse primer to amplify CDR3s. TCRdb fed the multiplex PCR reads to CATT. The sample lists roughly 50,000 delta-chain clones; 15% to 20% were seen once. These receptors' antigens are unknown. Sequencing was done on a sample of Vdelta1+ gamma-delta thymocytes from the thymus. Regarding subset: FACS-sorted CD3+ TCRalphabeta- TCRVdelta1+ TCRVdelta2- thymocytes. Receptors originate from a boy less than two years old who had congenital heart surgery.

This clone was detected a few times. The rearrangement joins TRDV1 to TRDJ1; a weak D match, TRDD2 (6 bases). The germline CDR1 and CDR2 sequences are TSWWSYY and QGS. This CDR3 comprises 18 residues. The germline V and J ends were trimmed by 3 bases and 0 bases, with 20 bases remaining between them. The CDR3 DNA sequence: TGTGCTCTTGGGGACTTCTGGCCTTCCCCCCCAAACACCGATAAACTCATCTTT. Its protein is CALGDFWPSPPNTDKLIF.

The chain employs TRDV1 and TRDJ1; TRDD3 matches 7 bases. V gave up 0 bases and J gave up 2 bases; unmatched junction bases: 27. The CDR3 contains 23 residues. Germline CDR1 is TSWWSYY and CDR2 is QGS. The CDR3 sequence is CALGELGPSLVLGPYRGTDKLIF. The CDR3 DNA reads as TGTGCTCTTGGGGAACTAGGTCCTTCACTCGTACTGGGGCCCTACCGGGGGACCGATAAACTCATCTTT.

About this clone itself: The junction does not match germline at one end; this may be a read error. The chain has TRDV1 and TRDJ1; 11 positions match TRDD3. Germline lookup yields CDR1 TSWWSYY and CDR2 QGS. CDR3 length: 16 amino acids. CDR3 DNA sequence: TGTGCTCTTGGGGAAGTGACATGGGGGATACGCGGTAAACCCATCTTT. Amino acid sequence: CALGEVTWGIRGKPIF.

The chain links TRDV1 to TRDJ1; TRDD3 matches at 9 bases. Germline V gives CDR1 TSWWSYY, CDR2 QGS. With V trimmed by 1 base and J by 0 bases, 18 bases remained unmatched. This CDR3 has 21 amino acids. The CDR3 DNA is TGTGCTCTTGGGGAACGGACCTTAGGGGGGATACAACCAACGTACACCGATAAACTCATCTTT. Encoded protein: CALGERTLGGIQPTYTDKLIF.

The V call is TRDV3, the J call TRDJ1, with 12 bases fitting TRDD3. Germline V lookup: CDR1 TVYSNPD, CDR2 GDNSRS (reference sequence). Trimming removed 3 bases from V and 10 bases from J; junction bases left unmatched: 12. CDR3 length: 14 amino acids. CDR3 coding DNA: TGTGCCTTCCCCGCTGGGGGATACGAGAGAGGACTCATCTTT. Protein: CAFPAGGYERGLIF.

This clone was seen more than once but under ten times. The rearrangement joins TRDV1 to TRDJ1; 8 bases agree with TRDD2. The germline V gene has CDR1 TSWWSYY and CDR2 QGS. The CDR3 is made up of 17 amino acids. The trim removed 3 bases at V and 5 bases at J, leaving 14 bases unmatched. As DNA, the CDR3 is TGTGCTCTTGGGGAGACTTCCTACGTCTGTCCCGGGGATAAACTCATCTTT. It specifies CALGETSYVCPGDKLIF.

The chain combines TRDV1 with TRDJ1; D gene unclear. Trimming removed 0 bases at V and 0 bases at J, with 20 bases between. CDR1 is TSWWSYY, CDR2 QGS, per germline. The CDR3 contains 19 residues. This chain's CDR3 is CALGELAEEPLWYTDKLIF. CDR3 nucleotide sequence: TGTGCTCTTGGGGAACTAGCCGAGGAGCCCTTGTGGTACACCGATAAACTCATCTTT.

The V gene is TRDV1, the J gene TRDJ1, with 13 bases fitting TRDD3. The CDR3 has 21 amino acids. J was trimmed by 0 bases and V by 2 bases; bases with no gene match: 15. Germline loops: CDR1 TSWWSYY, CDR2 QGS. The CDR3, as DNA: TGTGCTCTTGGGGAAGGATTCTCAACTGGGGGATACGTTTGGAACACCGATAAACTCATCTTT. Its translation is CALGEGFSTGGYVWNTDKLIF.

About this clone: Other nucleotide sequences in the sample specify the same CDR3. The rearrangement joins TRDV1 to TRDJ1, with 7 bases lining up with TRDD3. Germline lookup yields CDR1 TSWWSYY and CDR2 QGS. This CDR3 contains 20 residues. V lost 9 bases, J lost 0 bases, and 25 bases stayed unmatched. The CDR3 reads CALGKTLGNLPGGYTDKLIF. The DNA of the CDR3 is TGTGCTCTGGGGAAAACCCTAGGGAACCTACCCGGGGGATACACCGATAAACTCATCTTT.

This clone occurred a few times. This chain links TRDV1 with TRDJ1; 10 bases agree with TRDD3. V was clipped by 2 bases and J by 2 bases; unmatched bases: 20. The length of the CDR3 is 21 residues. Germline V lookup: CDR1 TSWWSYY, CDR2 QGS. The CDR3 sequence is CALGEKVPSRHVLGDTDKLIF. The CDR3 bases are TGTGCTCTTGGGGAAAAGGTTCCCTCCCGTCACGTACTGGGGGATACCGATAAACTCATCTTT.

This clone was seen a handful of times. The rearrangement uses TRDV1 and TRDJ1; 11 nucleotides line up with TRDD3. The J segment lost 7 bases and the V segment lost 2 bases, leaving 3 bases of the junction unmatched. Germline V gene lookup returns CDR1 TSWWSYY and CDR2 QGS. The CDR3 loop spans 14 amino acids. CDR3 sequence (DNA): TGTGCTCTTGGGGAAATCTGGGGGATACCTAAACTCATCTTT. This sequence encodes CALGEIWGIPKLIF.

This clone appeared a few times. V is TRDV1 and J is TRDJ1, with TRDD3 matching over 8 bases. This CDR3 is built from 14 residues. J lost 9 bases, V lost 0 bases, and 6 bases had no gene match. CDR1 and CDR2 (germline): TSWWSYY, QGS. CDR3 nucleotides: TGTGCTCTTGGGGAACTTGCGGCTGGGGGACAACTCATCTTT. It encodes CALGELAAGGQLIF.

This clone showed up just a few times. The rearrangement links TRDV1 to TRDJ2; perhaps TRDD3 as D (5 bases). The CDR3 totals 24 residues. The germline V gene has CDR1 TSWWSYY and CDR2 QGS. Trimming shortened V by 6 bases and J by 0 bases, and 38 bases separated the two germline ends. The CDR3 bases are TGTGCTCTTGGTAAACCCACCTGGAATTTCCCTGACGGGGGTGCTCGGTCTTTGACAGCACAACTCTTCTTT. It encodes CALGKPTWNFPDGGARSLTAQLFF.

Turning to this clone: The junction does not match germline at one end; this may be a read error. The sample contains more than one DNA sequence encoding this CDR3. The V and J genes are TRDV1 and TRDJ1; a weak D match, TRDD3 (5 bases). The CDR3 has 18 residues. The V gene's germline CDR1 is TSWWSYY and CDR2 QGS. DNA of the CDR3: TGTGCCCTTGGGGAACTATTGGCCCTCCCGGTATCGGGCCTTAAACTCATCTTT. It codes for CALGELLALPVSGLKLIF.

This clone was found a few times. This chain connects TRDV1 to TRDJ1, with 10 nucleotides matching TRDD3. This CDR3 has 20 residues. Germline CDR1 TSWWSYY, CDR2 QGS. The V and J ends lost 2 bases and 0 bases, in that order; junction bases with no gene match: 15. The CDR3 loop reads CALGEFVKGGGYFNTDKLIF. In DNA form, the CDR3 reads TGTGCTCTTGGGGAATTTGTGAAGGGTGGGGGATACTTTAACACCGATAAACTCATCTTT.

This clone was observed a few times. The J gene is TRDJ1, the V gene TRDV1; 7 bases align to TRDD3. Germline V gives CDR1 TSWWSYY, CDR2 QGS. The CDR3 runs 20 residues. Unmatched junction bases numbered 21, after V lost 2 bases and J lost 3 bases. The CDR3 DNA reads TGTGCTCTTGGGGAAGGATTCCTCCAGAGGTGGGGGAGTCTGTCCGATAAACTCATCTTT. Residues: CALGEGFLQRWGSLSDKLIF.

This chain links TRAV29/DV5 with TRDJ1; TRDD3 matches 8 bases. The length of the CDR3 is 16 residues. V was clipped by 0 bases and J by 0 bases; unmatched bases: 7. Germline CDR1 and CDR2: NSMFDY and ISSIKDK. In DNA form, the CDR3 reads TGTGCAGCAAGCGCGTCTGGGGGACCGTACACCGATAAACTCATCTTT. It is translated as CAASASGGPYTDKLIF. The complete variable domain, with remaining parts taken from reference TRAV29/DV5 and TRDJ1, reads DQQVKQNSPSLSVQEGRISILNCDYTNSMFDYFLWYKKYPAEGPTFLISISSIKDKNEDGRFTVFLNKSAKHLSLHIVPSQPGDSAVYFCAASASGGPYTDKLIFGKGTRVTVEP.

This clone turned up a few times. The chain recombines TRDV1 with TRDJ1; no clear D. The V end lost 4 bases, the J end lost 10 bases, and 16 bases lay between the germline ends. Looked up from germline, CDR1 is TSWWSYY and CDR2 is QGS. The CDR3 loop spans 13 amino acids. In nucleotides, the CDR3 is TGTGCTCTTGGGGGCCCGTCTCTTCTCGTACTCATCTTT. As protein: CALGGPSLLVLIF.

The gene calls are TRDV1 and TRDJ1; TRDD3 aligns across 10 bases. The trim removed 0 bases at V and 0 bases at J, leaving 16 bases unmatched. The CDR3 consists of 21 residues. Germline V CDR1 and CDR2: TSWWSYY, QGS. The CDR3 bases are TGTGCTCTTGGGGAACTAAACTACGTTAACGGGGGATACGAGTACACCGATAAACTCATCTTT. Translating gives CALGELNYVNGGYEYTDKLIF.

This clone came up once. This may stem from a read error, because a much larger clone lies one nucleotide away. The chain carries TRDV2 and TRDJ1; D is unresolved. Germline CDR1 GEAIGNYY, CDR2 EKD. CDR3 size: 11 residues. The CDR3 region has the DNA TGTGCCTCCGCGTACACCGATAAACCCATCTTT. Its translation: CASAYTDKPIF.

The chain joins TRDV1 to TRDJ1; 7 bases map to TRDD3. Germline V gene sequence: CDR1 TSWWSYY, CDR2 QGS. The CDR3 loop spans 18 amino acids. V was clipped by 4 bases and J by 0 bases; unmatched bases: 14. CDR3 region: CALGGMSPLGPYTDKLIF. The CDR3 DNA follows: TGTGCTCTTGGGGGTATGTCCCCACTGGGGCCGTACACCGATAAACTCATCTTT.

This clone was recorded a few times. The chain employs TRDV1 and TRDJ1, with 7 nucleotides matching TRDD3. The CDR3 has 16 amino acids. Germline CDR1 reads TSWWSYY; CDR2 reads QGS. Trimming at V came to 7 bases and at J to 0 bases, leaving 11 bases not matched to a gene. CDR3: CALDAPPGGHTDKLIF. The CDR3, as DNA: TGTGCTCTTGACGCTCCGCCTGGGGGCCACACCGATAAACTCATCTTT.

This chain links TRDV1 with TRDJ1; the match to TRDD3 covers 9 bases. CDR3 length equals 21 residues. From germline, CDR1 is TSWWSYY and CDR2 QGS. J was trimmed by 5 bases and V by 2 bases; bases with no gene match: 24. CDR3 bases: TGTGCTCTTGGGGAAAGTAGGGGACTACGTCGCACTGGGGGACAATTAGATAAACTCATCTTT. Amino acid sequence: CALGESRGLRRTGGQLDKLIF.

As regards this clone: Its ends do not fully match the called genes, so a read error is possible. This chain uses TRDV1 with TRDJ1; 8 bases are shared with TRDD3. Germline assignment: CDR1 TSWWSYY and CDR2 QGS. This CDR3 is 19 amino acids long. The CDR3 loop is CALGELPFGGWGRTDKLIF. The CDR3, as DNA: TGTGCCCTTGGGGAACTACCCTTTGGGGGCTGGGGGAGGACCGATAAACTCATCTTT.

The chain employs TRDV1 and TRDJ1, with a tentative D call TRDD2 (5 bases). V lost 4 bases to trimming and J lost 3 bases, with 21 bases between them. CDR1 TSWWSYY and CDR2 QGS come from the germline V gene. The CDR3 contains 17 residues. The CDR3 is CALGGIPLLLRADKLIF. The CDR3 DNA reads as TGTGCTCTTGGGGGGATTCCCCTCCTATTACGCGCCGATAAACTCATCTTT.

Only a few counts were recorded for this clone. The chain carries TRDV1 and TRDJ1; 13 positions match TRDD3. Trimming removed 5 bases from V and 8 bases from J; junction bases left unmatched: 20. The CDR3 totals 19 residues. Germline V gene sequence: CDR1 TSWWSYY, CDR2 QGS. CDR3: CALGNYPLLRLGDTCKLIF. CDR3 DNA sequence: TGTGCTCTTGGGAACTACCCCCTACTGAGACTGGGGGATACGTGCAAACTCATCTTT.

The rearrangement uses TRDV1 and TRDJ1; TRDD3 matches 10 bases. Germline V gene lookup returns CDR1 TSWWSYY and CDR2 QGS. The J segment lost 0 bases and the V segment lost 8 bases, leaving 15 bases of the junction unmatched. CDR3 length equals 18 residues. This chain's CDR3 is CALLQVPILGDYTDKLIF. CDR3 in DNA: TGTGCTCTTCTACAGGTCCCCATACTGGGGGATTACACCGATAAACTCATCTTT.

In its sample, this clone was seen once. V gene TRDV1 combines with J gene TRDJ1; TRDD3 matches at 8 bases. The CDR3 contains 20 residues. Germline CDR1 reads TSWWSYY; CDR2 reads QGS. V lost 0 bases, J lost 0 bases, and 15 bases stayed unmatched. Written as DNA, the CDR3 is TGTGCTCTTGGGGAACTAGGGAGTTCTTTACTGGGGGCCGACACCGATAAACTCATCTTT. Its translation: CALGELGSSLLGADTDKLIF.